This TCR beta chain was found in a study of blood T cell repertoires in COVID-19. On the study more broadly: Researchers got acute and convalescent COVID-19 samples from the United States, Italy and Spain.

Sequencing was performed with immunoSEQ multiplex PCR; in TCRdb, only in-frame clones are kept and a portion is missing. The table has about 260,000 clones, over 80% seen once; the top ten hold around 0.87%. Input material: PBMCs or T cells enriched from blood (not recorded which). This clonotype was obtained from a man aged 45-65 years who had been exposed to COVID-19.

The DNA of the CDR3 is TGTGCCAGCAGCCCGGACACTCCTGGAAACACCATATATTTT. This codes for CASSPDTPGNTIYF. This chain joins TRBV14 and TRBJ1-3, with D maybe TRBD1 (5 bases). From germline, CDR1 is SGHDN and CDR2 FVKESK. Trimming pared 4 bases from V and 2 bases from J, leaving 9 bases between. CDR3 size: 14 residues.